These 25 T cell receptor beta chains came from one sample sequenced in a study of blood T cell repertoires in COVID-19. Profiling relied on immunoSEQ multiplex PCR, and the TCRdb table lists in-frame clones only, not all of them. Found here are approximately 400,000 clones, 88% of them singletons; the top ten hold about 1.2%. Sequencing input: PBMCs or T cells enriched from blood (not recorded which). The receptors come from a woman between 18 and 29 years old who had recovered from COVID-19.

In DNA form, the CDR3 reads TGCGCCAGCAGCTCAAGGGGGAGCACAGATACGCAGTATTTT. It yields the protein CASSSRGSTDTQYF. The chain couples TRBV5-1 to TRBJ2-3; perhaps TRBD1 as D (6 bases). The CDR3 has 14 amino acids. CDR1 is SGHRS, CDR2 YFSETQ, per germline. The V and J ends lost 3 bases and 0 bases respectively, with 8 bases between them.

This clone came up once. This chain connects TRBV7-2 to TRBJ2-5; perhaps TRBD1 as D (6 bases). This CDR3 comprises 14 residues. Germline V gene data show CDR1 as SGHTA and CDR2 as FQGNSA. Trimming cost V 4 bases and J 5 bases, with 14 bases left between them. For the CDR3, the DNA is TGTGCCAGCAGCTGGGGTGGGGGCCAGGAGACCCAGTACTTC. Encoded protein: CASSWGGGQETQYF.

The genes are TRBV29-1 and TRBJ1-6; D is unclear. The germline CDR1 and CDR2 sequences are SQVTM and ANQGSEA. CDR3 length: 16 residues. Trimming shortened V by 0 bases and J by 3 bases, and 12 bases separated the two germline ends. This chain's CDR3 is CSVEDLHTGYNSPLHF. The CDR3 coding sequence is TGCAGCGTTGAAGATCTTCATACGGGCTATAATTCACCCCTCCACTTT.

The chain joins TRBV11-1 to TRBJ2-1, with D perhaps matching TRBD2 (5 bases). Germline assignment: CDR1 SGHAT and CDR2 FQDESV (reference sequence). The CDR3 loop spans 15 amino acids. Trimming removed 5 bases from V and 5 bases from J, with 16 bases in between. The CDR3 loop is CASSPSGGRDNEQFF. For the CDR3, the DNA is TGTGCCAGCAGCCCAAGCGGTGGAAGGGACAATGAGCAGTTCTTC.

The V call is TRBV6-5, the J call TRBJ1-4, with D perhaps TRBD1 (6 bases). The CDR3 loop spans 13 amino acids. Germline CDR1 is MNHEY and CDR2 is SVGAGI. The V gene lost 6 bases and the J gene lost 8 bases, with 13 bases spanning the gap. The chain's CDR3 is CASRPRGGEKLFF. The CDR3 coding sequence is TGTGCCAGCAGACCCAGGGGTGGGGAAAAACTGTTTTTT.

This clone has just one count. The chain has TRBV30 and TRBJ1-6; 7 positions agree with TRBD1. The J segment lost 7 bases and the V segment lost 8 bases, leaving 11 bases of the junction unmatched. In germline, CDR1 is GTSNPN, CDR2 SVGIG (reference sequence). This CDR3 is built from 14 residues. CDR3 sequence: CAGETGVGNSPLHF. The CDR3 DNA sequence: TGTGCCGGGGAAACAGGGGTTGGGAATTCACCCCTCCACTTT.

CDR3 sequence (DNA): TGTGCCAGCAGCTCACAGGGTTTGTACGAGCAGTACTTC. This gives the protein CASSSQGLYEQYF. The chain employs TRBV7-9 and TRBJ2-7; a possible D gene is TRBD1 (6 bases). With 4 bases removed from V and 4 bases from J, the gap between germline ends came to 11 bases. Germline CDR1 and CDR2: SEHNR and FQNEAQ (reference sequence). The CDR3 is 13 amino acids.

This rearrangement joins TRBV19 to TRBJ2-1, with TRBD1 matching over 9 bases. Germline CDR1 and CDR2: LNHDA and SQIVND (reference sequence). The CDR3 runs to 13 residues. Trimming removed 6 bases from V and 9 bases from J; junction bases left unmatched: 6. The CDR3 nucleotides read TGTGCCAGTAGCGGACAGGGGATCGGTGAGCAGTTCTTC. Translation: CASSGQGIGEQFF. Drawing the rest from reference TRBV19 and TRBJ2-1, the complete variable domain is DGGITQSPKYLFRKEGQNVTLSCEQNLNHDAMYWYRQDPGQGLRLIYYSQIVNDFQKGDIAEGYSVSREKKESFPLTVTSAQKNPTAFYLCASSGQGIGEQFFGPGTRLTVL.

This chain links TRBV4-1 with TRBJ2-3, with 7 bases fitting TRBD2. This CDR3 spans 15 amino acids. Trimming at V came to 3 bases and at J to 5 bases, leaving 8 bases not matched to a gene. Per germline, CDR1 MGHRA and CDR2 YSYEKL. The CDR3 DNA reads TGCGCCAGCAGCCACACAGCCCAGCGGGGAGATACGCAGTATTTT. It yields the protein CASSHTAQRGDTQYF.

This sequence joins TRBV29-1 and TRBJ1-2, with 8 bases that match TRBD1. V shed 7 bases, J shed 2 bases, and the junction held 9 bases outside the gene matches. The CDR3 runs 14 residues. Germline V lookup: CDR1 SQVTM, CDR2 ANQGSEA. In DNA, the CDR3 is TGCAGCGGGAGAACAGGGGGAACCAACTATGGCTACACCTTC. It encodes CSGRTGGTNYGYTF.

The gene calls are TRBV11-3 and TRBJ1-1, with TRBD1 matching over 11 bases. Germline V lookup: CDR1 SGHNT, CDR2 YENEEA. The J segment lost 3 bases and the V segment lost 6 bases, leaving 6 bases of the junction unmatched. CDR3 size: 15 residues. The DNA for the CDR3 is TGTGCCAGCAGTCCTGGGGACAGGGGGGACACTGAAGCTTTCTTT. Its protein is CASSPGDRGDTEAFF. Drawing the rest from reference TRBV11-3 and TRBJ1-1, the complete variable domain is EAGVVQSPRYKIIEKKQPVAFWCNPISGHNTLYWYLQNLGQGPELLIRYENEEAVDDSQLPKDRFSAERLKGVDSTLKIQPAELGDSAVYLCASSPGDRGDTEAFFGQGTRLTVV.

The V and J genes are TRBV11-2 and TRBJ2-2; possible D gene TRBD1, 7 bases. The V end lost 6 bases, the J end lost 6 bases, and 17 bases lay between the germline ends. This CDR3 spans 15 amino acids. Germline CDR1 SGHAT, CDR2 FQNNGV. The chain's CDR3 is CASRTDREVAGELFF. The CDR3 DNA reads TGTGCCAGCAGAACCGACAGGGAGGTGGCCGGGGAGCTGTTTTTT.

The V call is TRBV5-5, the J call TRBJ1-3; tentatively, D is TRBD1 (6 bases). The ends were cut back, 1 base at V and 1 base at J, with 9 bases in the middle. CDR3 length equals 15 residues. The germline V gene encodes CDR1 SGHKS and CDR2 YYEKEE (reference sequence). CDR3 protein: CASSLLGGSGNTIYF. The CDR3 coding sequence is TGTGCCAGCAGCTTGCTAGGGGGATCTGGAAACACCATATATTTT.

This clone showed up just a few times. The chain links TRBV10-2 to TRBJ1-5; 8 bases align to TRBD1. Germline CDR1 is WSHSY and CDR2 is SAAADI. After removal of 8 bases from V and 9 bases from J, the junction contained 6 bases not matched to a gene. The CDR3 extends over 12 amino acids. CDR3 residues: CASLTGDGPQHF. Written as DNA, the CDR3 is TGCGCCAGCTTGACAGGGGACGGGCCCCAGCATTTT.

This chain uses TRBV2 with TRBJ1-2; 7 positions agree with TRBD1. The CDR3 is 11 amino acids. Germline V gene sequence: CDR1 SNHLY, CDR2 FYNNEI. V shed 8 bases and J 6 bases; nucleotides not matched to a gene: 3. The CDR3 here is CASGDRDGYTF. The CDR3 DNA follows: TGTGCCAGCGGAGACAGGGATGGCTACACCTTC.

The CDR3 region has the DNA TGTGCCAGCAGTTCCAGGGTTGGAGAAAAACTGTTTTTT. This gives the protein CASSSRVGEKLFF. This chain uses TRBV27 with TRBJ1-4, with D possibly matching TRBD1 (5 bases). Per the germline V gene, CDR1 is MNHEY and CDR2 is SMNVEV (reference sequence). The germline V and J ends were trimmed by 4 bases and 8 bases, with 11 bases remaining between them. The CDR3 is 13 amino acids.

This CDR3 reads CASSLPTSGGGETQYF. The CDR3 region has the DNA TGTGCCAGCAGTTTACCGACTAGCGGGGGGGGAGAGACCCAGTACTTC. This rearrangement joins TRBV6-5 to TRBJ2-5; TRBD2 matches 14 bases. The CDR3 is 16 amino acids. With 4 bases clipped from V and 4 bases from J, the junction kept 5 bases outside the gene matches. The germline CDR1 and CDR2 sequences are MNHEY and SVGAGI.

This clone was seen more than once but under ten times. This CDR3 reads CASSPAGTGYGYTF. The CDR3 nucleotides read TGTGCCAGCTCACCAGCCGGGACAGGCTATGGCTACACCTTC. The V call is TRBV18, the J call TRBJ1-2, with 8 bases matching TRBD1. Germline CDR1 is KGHSH and CDR2 is LQKENI. V was clipped by 2 bases and J by 4 bases; unmatched bases: 3. The CDR3 loop spans 14 amino acids.

The V gene is TRBV5-4, the J gene TRBJ1-2; TRBD1 agrees at 7 bases. There are 14 residues in the CDR3. Germline V gives CDR1 SGHNT, CDR2 YYREEE (reference sequence). The J segment lost 7 bases and the V segment lost 1 base, leaving 7 bases of the junction unmatched. The CDR3 DNA reads TGTGCCAGCAGCTTGAAAGGGGGCACAGGTGGCTACACCTTC. It is translated as CASSLKGGTGGYTF.

This clone was observed a few times. The V gene is TRBV9, the J gene TRBJ1-6, with 7 bases fitting TRBD1. Germline trimming cut 4 bases from V and 13 bases from J; bases unmatched to any gene: 14. The CDR3 extends over 15 amino acids. Germline-derived CDR1 and CDR2 are SGDLS and YYNGEE. The CDR3 DNA reads TGTGCCAGCAGCCCCACGACACAAGACAGGGTCCCCCTCCACTTT. Its translation is CASSPTTQDRVPLHF.

The V call is TRBV6-1, the J call TRBJ2-7, with D possibly matching TRBD2 (6 bases). Germline V gene data show CDR1 as MNHNS and CDR2 as SASEGT. The CDR3 sequence is 15 residues long. Trimming removed 2 bases at V and 6 bases at J, with 17 bases between. CDR3 coding DNA: TGTGCCAGCAGTGAATCTGGCGGGGCTCGCGGCGAGCAGTACTTC. As protein: CASSESGGARGEQYF.

The genes are TRBV29-1 and TRBJ2-7; 10 nucleotides match TRBD1. V gave up 6 bases and J gave up 7 bases; unmatched junction bases: 15. Germline V gene lookup returns CDR1 SQVTM and CDR2 ANQGSEA. This CDR3 region has 15 residues. The CDR3 sequence is CSVRGQGTASQEQYF. CDR3 coding DNA: TGCAGCGTCAGGGGACAGGGGACGGCAAGTCAGGAGCAGTACTTC.

The chain carries TRBV3-1 (or the pseudogene TRBV3-2) and TRBJ1-2; D ambiguous. Trimming left V 4 bases short and J 4 bases short, with 7 bases between. CDR1 and CDR2 from the germline V gene are LGHDT and YNNKEL (reference sequence). This CDR3 contains 12 residues. The CDR3 coding sequence is TGTGCCAGCAGCCCGGGAACCTATGGCTACACCTTC. Its protein is CASSPGTYGYTF.

The CDR3 spells CASSPTGAVADTQYF. CDR3 nucleotide sequence: TGTGCCAGCAGCCCGACAGGGGCGGTGGCAGATACGCAGTATTTT. The chain couples TRBV7-9 to TRBJ2-3, with 8 bases fitting TRBD1. From germline, CDR1 is SEHNR and CDR2 FQNEAQ (reference sequence). Losses at the gene ends were 5 bases for V and 4 bases for J; bases not matched to a gene: 8. This CDR3 is 15 amino acids long.

V is TRBV12-5 and J is TRBJ2-7; 8 positions match TRBD1. Germline loops: CDR1 LGHNT, CDR2 FRNRAP. V lost 5 bases and J lost 3; bases outside the gene matches: 3. This CDR3 is built from 13 residues. CDR3: CASGDRGGYEQYF. Written as DNA, the CDR3 is TGTGCTAGTGGTGACAGGGGAGGCTACGAGCAGTACTTC. Complete variable domain (other parts from reference TRBV12-5 and TRBJ2-7): DARVTQTPRHKVTEMGQEVTMRCQPILGHNTVFWYRQTMMQGLELLAYFRNRAPLDDSGMPKDRFSAEMPDATLATLKIQPSEPRDSAVYFCASGDRGGYEQYFGPGTRLTVT.